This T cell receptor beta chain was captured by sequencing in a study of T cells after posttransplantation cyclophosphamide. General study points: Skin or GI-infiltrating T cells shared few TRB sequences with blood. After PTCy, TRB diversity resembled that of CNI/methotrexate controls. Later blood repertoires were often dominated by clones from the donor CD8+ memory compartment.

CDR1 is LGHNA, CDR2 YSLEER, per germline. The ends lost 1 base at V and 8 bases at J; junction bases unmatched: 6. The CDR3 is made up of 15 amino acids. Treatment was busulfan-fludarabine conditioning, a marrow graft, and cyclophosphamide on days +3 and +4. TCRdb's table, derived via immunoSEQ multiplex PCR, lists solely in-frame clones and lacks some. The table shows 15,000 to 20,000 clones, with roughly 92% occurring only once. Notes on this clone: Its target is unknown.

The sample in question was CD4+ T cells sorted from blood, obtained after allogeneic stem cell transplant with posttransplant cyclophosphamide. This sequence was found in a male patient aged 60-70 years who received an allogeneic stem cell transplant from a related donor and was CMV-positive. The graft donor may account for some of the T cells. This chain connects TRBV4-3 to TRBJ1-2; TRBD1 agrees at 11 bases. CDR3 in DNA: TGCGCCAGCAGCCAAGCTACGGGACAGGGGGGCGGCTACACCTTC. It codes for CASSQATGQGGGYTF.